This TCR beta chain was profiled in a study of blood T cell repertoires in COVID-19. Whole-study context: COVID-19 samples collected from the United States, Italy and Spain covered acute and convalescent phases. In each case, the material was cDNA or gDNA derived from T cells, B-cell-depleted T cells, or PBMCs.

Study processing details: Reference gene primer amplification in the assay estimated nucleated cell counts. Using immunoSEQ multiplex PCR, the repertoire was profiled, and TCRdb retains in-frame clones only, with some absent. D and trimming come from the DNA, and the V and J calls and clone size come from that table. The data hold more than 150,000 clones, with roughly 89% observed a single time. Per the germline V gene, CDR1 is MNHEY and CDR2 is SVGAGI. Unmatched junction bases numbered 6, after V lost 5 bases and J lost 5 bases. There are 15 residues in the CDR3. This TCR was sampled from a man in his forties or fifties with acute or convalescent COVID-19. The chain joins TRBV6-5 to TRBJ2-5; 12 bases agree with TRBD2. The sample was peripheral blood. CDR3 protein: CASSRSSGGGETQYF. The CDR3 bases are TGTGCCAGCAGTAGGTCTAGCGGGGGGGGTGAGACCCAGTACTTC.